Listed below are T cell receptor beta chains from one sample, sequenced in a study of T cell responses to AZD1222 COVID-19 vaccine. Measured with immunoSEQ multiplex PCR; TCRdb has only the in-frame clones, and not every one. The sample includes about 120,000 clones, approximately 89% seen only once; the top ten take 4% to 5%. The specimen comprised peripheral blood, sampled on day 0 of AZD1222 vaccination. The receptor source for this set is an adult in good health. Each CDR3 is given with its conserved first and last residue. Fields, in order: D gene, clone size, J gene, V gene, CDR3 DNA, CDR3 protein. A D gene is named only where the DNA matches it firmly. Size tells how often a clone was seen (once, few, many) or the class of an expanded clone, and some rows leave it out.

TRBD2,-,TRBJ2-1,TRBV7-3,TGTGCCAGCAGCTTAGACTTTTCGGGGGGTGAGCAGTTCTTC,CASSLDFSGGEQFF
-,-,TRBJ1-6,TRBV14,TGTGCCAGCAGCCGAGGACTCAACAGGGATTCACCCCTCCACTTT,CASSRGLNRDSPLHF
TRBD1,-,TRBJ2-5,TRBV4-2,TGTGCCAGCAGCCAAGTCCAAACCTTGGACAGGGAGGCGACCCAGTACTTC,CASSQVQTLDREATQYF
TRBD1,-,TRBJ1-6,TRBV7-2,TGTGCCAGCAGCTTCGGGGGGCGGGGGACAGGGGACTCACCCCTCCACTTT,CASSFGGRGTGDSPLHF
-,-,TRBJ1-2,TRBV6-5,TGTGCCAGCAGGGCAGTAGATGGCTACACCTTC,CASRAVDGYTF
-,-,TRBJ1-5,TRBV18,TGTGCCAGCTCACCACGCCAGGGTGGGCAGCCCCAGCATTTT,CASSPRQGGQPQHF
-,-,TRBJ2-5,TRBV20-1,TGCAGTGCTCTTCAGTGGGAGACCCAGTACTTC,CSALQWETQYF
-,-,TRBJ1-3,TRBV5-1,TGCGCCAGCAGCTTGGACAAATCTGGAAACACCATATATTTT,CASSLDKSGNTIYF
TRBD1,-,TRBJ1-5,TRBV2,TGTGCCAGCACCGGGACAGGGGCTCAGCCCCAGCATTTT,CASTGTGAQPQHF
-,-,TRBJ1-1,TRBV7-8,TGTGCCAGCAGCGCCCGACAGTCATTGAACACTGAAGCTTTCTTT,CASSARQSLNTEAFF
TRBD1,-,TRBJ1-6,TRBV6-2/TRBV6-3,TGTGCCAGCAGTTCCGGGACAGGTACCTTGGGCTCCTATAATTCACCCCTCCACTTT,CASSSGTGTLGSYNSPLHF
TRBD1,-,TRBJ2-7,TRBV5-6,TGTGCCAGCAGCTTTCCCGGGACAGGAGAATTTCAGTACTTC,CASSFPGTGEFQYF
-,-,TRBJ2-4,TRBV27,TGTGCCAGCAGTCTCCTTGGAGAAAAAAACATTCAGTACTTC,CASSLLGEKNIQYF
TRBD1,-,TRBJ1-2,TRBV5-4,TGTGCCAGCAGCTTGAAGACGGGGACAGGGAACTATGGCTACACCTTC,CASSLKTGTGNYGYTF
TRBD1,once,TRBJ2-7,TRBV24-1,TGTGCCACCAGTGACCCTGAAACAGGGGGCTACGAGCAGTACTTC,CATSDPETGGYEQYF
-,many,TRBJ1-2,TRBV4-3,TGCGCCAGCAGCCAATACAGAAATTATGGCTACACCTTC,CASSQYRNYGYTF
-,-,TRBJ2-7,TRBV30,TGTGCCTGGATAATGACAGGTACCTACGAGCAGTACTTC,CAWIMTGTYEQYF
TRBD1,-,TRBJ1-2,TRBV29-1,TGCAGCGTTGGGGGGACACGGACAGGCTATGGCTACACCTTC,CSVGGTRTGYGYTF
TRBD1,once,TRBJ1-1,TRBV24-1,TGTGCCACCAGGGACAGGGATTGGACTGAAGCTTTCTTT,CATRDRDWTEAFF
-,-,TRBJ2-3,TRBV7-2,TGTGCCAGCAGCTCTCGACAGAGTAGCACAGATACGCAGTATTTT,CASSSRQSSTDTQYF
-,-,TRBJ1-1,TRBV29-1,TGCAGCGTTGACCGAGGAACCGAAGCTTTCTTT,CSVDRGTEAFF
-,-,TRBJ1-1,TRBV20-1,TGCAGTGCTAGAACCACCACTGAAGCTTTCTTT,CSARTTTEAFF
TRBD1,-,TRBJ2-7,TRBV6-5,TGTGCCAGCAGATGGGACAGGGGAGGTGGGGAGCAGTACTTC,CASRWDRGGGEQYF
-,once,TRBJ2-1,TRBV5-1,TGCGCCAGCACCGAATACAAAGATGAGCAGTTCTTC,CASTEYKDEQFF
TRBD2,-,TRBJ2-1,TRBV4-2,TGTGCCAGCAGCCAAGCTAGCGGGGGGCCTAGCGTCTATTTAAATGAGCAGTTCTTC,CASSQASGGPSVYLNEQFF
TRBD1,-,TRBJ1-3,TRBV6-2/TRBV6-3,TGTGCCAGCAGTTCCCGCCGGACAGGGCGAAACACCATATATTTT,CASSSRRTGRNTIYF
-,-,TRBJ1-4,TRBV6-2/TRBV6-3,TGTGCCAGCAGCCGTCGACGGGCTAATGAAAAACTGTTTTTT,CASSRRRANEKLFF
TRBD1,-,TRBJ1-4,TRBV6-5,TGTGCCAGCAGACGCAACAGGGGGCGGAATGAAAAACTGTTTTTT,CASRRNRGRNEKLFF
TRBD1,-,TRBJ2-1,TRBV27,TGTGCCAGCAGTACACCAGGGGGTGTCGACAATGAGCAGTTCTTC,CASSTPGGVDNEQFF
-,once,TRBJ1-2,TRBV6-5,TGTGCCAGCAGTTACTGGGGGTTGGATAATGGCTACACCTTC,CASSYWGLDNGYTF
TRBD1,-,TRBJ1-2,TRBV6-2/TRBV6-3,TGTGCCAGCAGTGCAACAGGGGGAAGAGGCTATGGCTACACCTTC,CASSATGGRGYGYTF
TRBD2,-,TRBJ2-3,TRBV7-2,TGTGCCAGCAGCCCGCCGGGACTAGCGGGGTTAGATACGCAGTATTTT,CASSPPGLAGLDTQYF
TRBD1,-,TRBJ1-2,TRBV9,TGTGCCAGCAGCGTAGGGGACAGGGGAGTCTATGGCTACACCTTC,CASSVGDRGVYGYTF
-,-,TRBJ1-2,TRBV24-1,TGTGCCACCAGTGACCTCTCGGCAGGGCAGGGCTACACCTTC,CATSDLSAGQGYTF
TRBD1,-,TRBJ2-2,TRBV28,TGTGCCAGCAGTGCTCTCCGGGACAGTGTCACCGGGGAGCTGTTTTTT,CASSALRDSVTGELFF
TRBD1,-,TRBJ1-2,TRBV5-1,TGCGCCAGCAGCTCAAAAACCTACGGGACAGACTATGGCTACACCTTC,CASSSKTYGTDYGYTF
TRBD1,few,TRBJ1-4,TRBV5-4,TGTGCCAGCAGGGATATCGGACAGGATCCTGAAAAACTGTTTTTT,CASRDIGQDPEKLFF
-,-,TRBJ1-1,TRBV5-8,TGTGCCAGCAGCTTTTGGGGGTTGCGGAACACTGAAGCTTTCTTT,CASSFWGLRNTEAFF
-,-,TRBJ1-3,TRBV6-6,TGTGCCAGCAGTCGACCAGGGTCTGGAAACACCATATATTTT,CASSRPGSGNTIYF
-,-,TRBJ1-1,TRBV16,TGTGCCAGCAGCCAACTCCAGGGAAAGCTGAACACTGAAGCTTTCTTT,CASSQLQGKLNTEAFF
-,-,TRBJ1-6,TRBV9,TGTGCCAGCAGCGTAGGGATCTCGCTGGGTTCACCCCTCCACTTT,CASSVGISLGSPLHF